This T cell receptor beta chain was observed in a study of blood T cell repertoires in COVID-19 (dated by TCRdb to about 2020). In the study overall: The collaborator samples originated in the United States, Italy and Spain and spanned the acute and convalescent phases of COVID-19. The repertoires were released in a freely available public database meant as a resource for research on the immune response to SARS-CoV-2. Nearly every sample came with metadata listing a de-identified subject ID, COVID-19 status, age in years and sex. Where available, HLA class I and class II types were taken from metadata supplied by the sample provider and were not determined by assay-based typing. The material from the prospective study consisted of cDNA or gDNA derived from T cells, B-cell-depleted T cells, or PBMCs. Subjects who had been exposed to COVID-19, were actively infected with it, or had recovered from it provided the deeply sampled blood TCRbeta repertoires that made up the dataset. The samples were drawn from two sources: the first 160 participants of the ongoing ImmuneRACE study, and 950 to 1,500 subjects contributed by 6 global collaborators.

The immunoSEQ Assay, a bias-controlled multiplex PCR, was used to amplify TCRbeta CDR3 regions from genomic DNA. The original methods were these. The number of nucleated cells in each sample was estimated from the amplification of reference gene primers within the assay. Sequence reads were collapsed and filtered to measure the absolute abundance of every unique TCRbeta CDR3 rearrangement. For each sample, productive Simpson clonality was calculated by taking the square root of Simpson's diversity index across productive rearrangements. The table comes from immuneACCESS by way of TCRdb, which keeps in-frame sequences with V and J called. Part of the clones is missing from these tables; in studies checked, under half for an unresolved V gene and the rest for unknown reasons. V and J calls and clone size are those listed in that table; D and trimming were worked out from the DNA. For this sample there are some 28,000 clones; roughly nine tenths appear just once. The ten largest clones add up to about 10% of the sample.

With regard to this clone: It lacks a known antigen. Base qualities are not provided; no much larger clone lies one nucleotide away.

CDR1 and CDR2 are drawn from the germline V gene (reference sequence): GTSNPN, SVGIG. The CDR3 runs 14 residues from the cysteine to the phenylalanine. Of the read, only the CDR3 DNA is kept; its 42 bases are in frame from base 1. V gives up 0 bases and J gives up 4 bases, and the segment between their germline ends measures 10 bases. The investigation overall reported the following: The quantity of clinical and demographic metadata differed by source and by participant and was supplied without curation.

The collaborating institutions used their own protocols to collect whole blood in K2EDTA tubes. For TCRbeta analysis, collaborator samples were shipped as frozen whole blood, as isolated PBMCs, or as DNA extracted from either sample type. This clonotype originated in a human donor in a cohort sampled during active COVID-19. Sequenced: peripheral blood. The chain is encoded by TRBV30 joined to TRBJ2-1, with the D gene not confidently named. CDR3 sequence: CAWSVRLTYNEQFF. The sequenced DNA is TGTGCCTGGAGTGTTAGACTTACTTACAATGAGCAGTTCTTC.